This T cell receptor beta chain originates from a study of cytomegalovirus exposure and HLA in healthy donors. General study results and limits: Highly shared sequence variants in one cluster were likely a sequencing artifact. Later, TCR association rates were found to vary by HLA locus, highest for DRB1 and lowest for HLA-C. By a later analysis, the bulk of CMV-associated TCR beta chains appeared HLA-restricted.

Trimming cost V 5 bases and J 1 base; bases outside gene matches: 14. The CDR3 is 20 amino acids. Germline CDR1 and CDR2: LNHDA and SQIVND (reference sequence). The PCR used 60 Vbeta and 13 Jbeta primers. Libraries were prepared by immunoSEQ multiplex PCR; TCRdb keeps only in-frame clonotypes and omits some of them. The sample comprises around 78,000 clones, 63% of which are singletons, and about 5.7% rests with the top ten. A single count supports this clone. What it binds is not known. The source is a man aged 25 to 40 in good health and CMV-seropositive. Input material: PBMCs. The rearrangement links TRBV19 to TRBJ2-1; 13 bases are shared with TRBD2. The CDR3: CASSVITSGRALGSYNEQFF. The DNA for the CDR3 is TGTGCCAGTAGTGTCATAACTAGCGGGAGGGCCTTAGGATCCTACAATGAGCAGTTCTTC. Looking up the rest from reference TRBV19 and TRBJ2-1 gives the full variable domain: DGGITQSPKYLFRKEGQNVTLSCEQNLNHDAMYWYRQDPGQGLRLIYYSQIVNDFQKGDIAEGYSVSREKKESFPLTVTSAQKNPTAFYLCASSVITSGRALGSYNEQFFGPGTRLTVL.